These T cell receptor beta chains were read from a single sample in a study of shared clonotypes between healthy human individuals. Measured with immunoSEQ multiplex PCR; TCRdb has only the in-frame clones, and not every one. The sample records about 2 million clones, 85% to 95% being singletons. What was sequenced was naive CD4+ T cells sorted from blood. Receptors were obtained from a man in his late teens or twenties in good health. Both conserved end residues are part of each CDR3. Each record gives: clone size, CDR3 length, V gene, CDR3 protein. Part of the rows lack a size; the others show once, few, many or a class for expanded clones.

>.|13|TRBV7-2
CASFRGGLQTQYF
>.|13|TRBV10-1
CASSVTELNTQYF
>.|15|TRBV10-1
CASSRDRGSYNEQFF
>.|13|TRBV27
CASSFGVGNTIYF
>.|14|TRBV5-4
CASSWGTDDYEQYF
>.|14|TRBV6-5
CASRETGGDEKLFF
>.|15|TRBV7-2
CASSYGPGGVYEQYF
>once|13|TRBV19
CASTEGVAKTQYF
>.|15|TRBV5-1
CASSLSPGGNTEAFF
>.|15|TRBV7-2
CASSRSSANTGELFF
>.|12|TRBV5-4
CASSMNQETQYF
>.|14|TRBV2
CASSDWSAYNEQFF
>.|13|TRBV28
CASSLTESYEQYF
>.|13|TRBV7-8
CASSLEGFTEAFF
>.|11|TRBV6-5
CATYRDTEAFF
>.|15|TRBV18
CASSPLASTGNTIYF
>few|15|TRBV19
CASSPRDTYGYGYTF